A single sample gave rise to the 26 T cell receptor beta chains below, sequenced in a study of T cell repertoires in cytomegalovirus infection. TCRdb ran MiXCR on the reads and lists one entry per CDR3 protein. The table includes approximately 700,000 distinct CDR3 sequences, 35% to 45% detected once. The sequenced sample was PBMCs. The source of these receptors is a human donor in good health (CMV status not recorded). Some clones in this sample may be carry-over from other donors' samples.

CDR3 in amino acids: CSAQQEAWAVGETQYF. For the CDR3, the DNA is TGCAGTGCCCAGCAGGAGGCCTGGGCGGTAGGGGAGACCCAGTACTTC. The chain uses TRBV20-1 and TRBJ2-5; TRBD2 might be the D (5 bases). This CDR3 comprises 16 residues. Trimming left V 6 bases short and J 5 bases short, with 25 bases between. The germline V gene encodes CDR1 DFQATT and CDR2 SNEGSKA (reference sequence).

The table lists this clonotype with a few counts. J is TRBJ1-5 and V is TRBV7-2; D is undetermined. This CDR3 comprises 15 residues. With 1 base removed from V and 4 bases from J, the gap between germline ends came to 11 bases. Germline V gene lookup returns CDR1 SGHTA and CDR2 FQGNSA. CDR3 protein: CASSLGQEANQPQHF. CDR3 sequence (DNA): TGTGCCAGCAGCTTAGGGCAGGAGGCGAATCAGCCCCAGCATTTT.

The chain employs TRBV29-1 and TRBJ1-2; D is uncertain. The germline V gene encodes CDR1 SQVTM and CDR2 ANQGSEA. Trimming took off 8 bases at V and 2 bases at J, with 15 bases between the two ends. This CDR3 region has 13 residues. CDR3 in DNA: TGCAGCTCTCGTGGAGCTACCAACTATGGCTACACCTTC. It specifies CSSRGATNYGYTF.

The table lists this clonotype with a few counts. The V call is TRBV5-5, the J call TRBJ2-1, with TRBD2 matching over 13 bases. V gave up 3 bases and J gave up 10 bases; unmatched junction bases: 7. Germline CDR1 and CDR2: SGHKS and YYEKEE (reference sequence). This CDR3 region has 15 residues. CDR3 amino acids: CASSSGLAGAGEQFF. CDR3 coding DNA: TGTGCCAGCAGCTCCGGACTAGCGGGGGCCGGAGAGCAGTTCTTC.

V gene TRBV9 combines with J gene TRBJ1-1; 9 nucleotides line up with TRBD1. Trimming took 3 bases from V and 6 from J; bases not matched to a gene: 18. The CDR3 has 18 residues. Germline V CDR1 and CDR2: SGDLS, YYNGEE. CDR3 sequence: CASSDPRTGAGEGAEAFF. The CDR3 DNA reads TGTGCCAGCAGCGACCCGAGGACAGGGGCAGGAGAAGGGGCTGAAGCTTTCTTT.

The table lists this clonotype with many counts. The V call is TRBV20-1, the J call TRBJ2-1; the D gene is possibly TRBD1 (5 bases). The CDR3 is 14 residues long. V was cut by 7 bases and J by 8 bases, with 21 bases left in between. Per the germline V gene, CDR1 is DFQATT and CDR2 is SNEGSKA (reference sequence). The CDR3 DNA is TGCAGTGTACCAACCCAGGGATGGAGCGATGAGCAGTTCTTC. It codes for CSVPTQGWSDEQFF.

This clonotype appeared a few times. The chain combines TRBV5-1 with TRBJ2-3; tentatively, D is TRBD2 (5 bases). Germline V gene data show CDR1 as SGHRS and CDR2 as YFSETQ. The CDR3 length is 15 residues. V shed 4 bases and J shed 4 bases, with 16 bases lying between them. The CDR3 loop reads CASSQLLETADTQYF. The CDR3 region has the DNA TGCGCCAGCAGCCAACTACTAGAAACCGCAGATACGCAGTATTTT.

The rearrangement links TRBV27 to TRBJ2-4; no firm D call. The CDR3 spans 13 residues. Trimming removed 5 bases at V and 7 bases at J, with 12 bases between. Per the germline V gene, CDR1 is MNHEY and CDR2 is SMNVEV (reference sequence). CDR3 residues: CASSPDTENIQYF. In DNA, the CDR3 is TGTGCCAGCAGTCCCGACACGGAGAACATTCAGTACTTC.

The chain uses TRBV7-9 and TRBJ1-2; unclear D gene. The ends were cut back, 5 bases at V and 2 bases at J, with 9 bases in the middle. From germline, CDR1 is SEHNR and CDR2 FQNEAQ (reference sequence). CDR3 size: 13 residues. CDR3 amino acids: CASSADGNYGYTF. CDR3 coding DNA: TGTGCCAGCAGCGCGGATGGGAACTATGGCTACACCTTC.

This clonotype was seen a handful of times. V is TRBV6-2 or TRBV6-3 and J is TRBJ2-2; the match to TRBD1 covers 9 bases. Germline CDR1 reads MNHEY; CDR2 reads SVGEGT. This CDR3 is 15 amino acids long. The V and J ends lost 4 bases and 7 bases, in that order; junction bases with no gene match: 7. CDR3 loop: CASSSGQGTGGELFF. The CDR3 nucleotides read TGTGCCAGCAGTTCCGGACAGGGGACAGGCGGGGAGCTGTTTTTT.

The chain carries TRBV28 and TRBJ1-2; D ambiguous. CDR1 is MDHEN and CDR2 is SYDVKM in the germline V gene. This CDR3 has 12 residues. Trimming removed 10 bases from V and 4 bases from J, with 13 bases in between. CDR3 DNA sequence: TGTGCCATTGCGGACGGGTTCTATGGCTACACCTTC. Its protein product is CAIADGFYGYTF.

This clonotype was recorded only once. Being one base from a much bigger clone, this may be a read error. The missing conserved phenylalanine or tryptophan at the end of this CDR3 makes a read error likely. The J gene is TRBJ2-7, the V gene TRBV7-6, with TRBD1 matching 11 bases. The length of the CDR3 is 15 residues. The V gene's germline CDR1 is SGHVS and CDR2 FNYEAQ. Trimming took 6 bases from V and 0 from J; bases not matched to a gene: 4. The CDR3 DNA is TGTGCCAGCAGACCCGGGACAGGGGGCTCCTACGAGCAGTACTTA. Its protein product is CASRPGTGGSYEQYL.

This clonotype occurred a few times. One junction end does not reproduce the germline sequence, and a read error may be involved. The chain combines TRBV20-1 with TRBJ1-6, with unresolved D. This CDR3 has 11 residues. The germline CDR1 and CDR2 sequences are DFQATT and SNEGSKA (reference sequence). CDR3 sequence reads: CSARGDTRLNF. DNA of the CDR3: TGCAGTGCTAGAGGCGATACCCGTCTTAACTTT.

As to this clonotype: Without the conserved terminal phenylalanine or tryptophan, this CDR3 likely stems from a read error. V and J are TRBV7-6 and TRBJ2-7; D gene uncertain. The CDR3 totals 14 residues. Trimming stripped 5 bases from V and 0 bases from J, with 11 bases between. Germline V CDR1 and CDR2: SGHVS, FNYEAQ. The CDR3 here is CASSTQYGSYEQYL. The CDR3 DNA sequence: TGTGCCAGCAGCACCCAATACGGCTCCTACGAGCAGTACTTA.

Here the CDR3 DNA reads TGTGCCAGCAGCCAAGATGCACTAGCGGGGATCCGGGAGACCCAGTACTTC. Protein product: CASSQDALAGIRETQYF. This chain links TRBV4-2 with TRBJ2-5, with TRBD2 matching over 10 bases. CDR3 length: 17 residues. CDR1 is LGHNA, CDR2 YNFKEQ, per germline. Trimming cost V 0 bases and J 5 bases; bases outside gene matches: 9.

DNA of the CDR3: TGTGCCAGCAGCCCCCGGACTAGCGGGGTCTCCTACGAGCAGTACTTC. It is translated as CASSPRTSGVSYEQYF. The chain uses TRBV7-2 and TRBJ2-7; 12 bases agree with TRBD2. Germline-derived CDR1 and CDR2 are SGHTA and FQGNSA. V was pared by 5 bases and J by 0 bases, with 5 bases of the junction left unmatched. This CDR3 region has 16 residues.

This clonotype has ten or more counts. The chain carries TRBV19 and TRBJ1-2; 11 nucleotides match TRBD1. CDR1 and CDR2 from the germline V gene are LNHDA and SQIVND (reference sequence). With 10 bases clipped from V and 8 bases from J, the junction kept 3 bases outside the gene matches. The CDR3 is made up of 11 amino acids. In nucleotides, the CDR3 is TGTGCCACTAGGACAGGGGGCGGCTACACCTTC. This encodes CATRTGGGYTF.

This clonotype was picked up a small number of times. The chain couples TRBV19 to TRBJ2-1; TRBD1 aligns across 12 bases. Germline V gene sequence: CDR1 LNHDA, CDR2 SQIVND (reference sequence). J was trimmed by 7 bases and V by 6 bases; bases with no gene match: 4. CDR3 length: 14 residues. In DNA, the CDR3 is TGTGCCAGTAGGGCGGGACAGGGGGCAAATGAGCAGTTCTTC. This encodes CASRAGQGANEQFF.

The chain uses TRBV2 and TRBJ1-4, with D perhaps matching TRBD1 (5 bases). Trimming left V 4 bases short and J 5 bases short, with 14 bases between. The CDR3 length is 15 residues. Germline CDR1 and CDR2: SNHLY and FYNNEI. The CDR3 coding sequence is TGTGCCAGCAGTGGCGGGGGGAAAAGGAATGAAAAACTGTTTTTT. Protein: CASSGGGKRNEKLFF.

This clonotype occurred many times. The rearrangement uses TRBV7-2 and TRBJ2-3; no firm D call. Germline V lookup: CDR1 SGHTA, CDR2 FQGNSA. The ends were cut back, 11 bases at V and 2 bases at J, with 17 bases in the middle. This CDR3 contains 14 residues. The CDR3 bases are TGTGCCGCAGCTAGGGAAGCACCCACAGATACGCAGTATTTT. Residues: CAAAREAPTDTQYF.

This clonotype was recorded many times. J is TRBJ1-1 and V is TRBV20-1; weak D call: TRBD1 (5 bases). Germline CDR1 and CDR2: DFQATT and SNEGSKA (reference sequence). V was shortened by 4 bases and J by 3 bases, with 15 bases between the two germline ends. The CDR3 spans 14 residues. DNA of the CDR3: TGCAGTGCTACCGCACGGGGGAAGGACACTGAAGCTTTCTTT. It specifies CSATARGKDTEAFF.

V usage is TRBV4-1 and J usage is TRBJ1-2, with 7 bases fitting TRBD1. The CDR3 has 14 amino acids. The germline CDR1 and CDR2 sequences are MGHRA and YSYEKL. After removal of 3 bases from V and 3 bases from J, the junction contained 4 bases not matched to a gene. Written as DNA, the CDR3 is TGCGCCAGCAGCCAGGCTGGGACAGACTATGGCTACACCTTC. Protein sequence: CASSQAGTDYGYTF.

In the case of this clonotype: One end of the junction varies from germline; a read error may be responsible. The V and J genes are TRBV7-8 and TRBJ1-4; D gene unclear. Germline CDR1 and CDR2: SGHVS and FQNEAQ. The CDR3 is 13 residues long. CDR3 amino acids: CASSSWGREKLLF. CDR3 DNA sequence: TGTGCCAGCAGCTCTTGGGGAAGGGAAAAACTGTTATTT.

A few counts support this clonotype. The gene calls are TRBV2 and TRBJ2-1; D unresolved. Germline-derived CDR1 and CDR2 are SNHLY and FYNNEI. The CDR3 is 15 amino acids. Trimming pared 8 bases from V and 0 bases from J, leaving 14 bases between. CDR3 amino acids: CASRMESHSYNEQFF. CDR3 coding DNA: TGTGCCAGCCGTATGGAGAGCCACTCCTACAATGAGCAGTTCTTC.

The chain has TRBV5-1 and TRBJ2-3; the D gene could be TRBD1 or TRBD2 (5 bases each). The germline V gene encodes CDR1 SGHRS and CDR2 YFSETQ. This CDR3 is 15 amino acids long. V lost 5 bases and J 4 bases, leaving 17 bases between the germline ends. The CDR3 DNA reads TGCGCCAGCAGACGGGGCCCAGAGACCCCAGATACGCAGTATTTT. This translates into CASRRGPETPDTQYF.

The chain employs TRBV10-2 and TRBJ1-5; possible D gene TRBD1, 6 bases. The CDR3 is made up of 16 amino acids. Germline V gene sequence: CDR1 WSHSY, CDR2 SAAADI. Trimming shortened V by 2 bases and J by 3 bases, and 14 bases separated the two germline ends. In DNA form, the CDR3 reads TGCGCCAGCAGTGAGAGGGGGGGGTTGGACAATCAGCCCCAGCATTTT. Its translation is CASSERGGLDNQPQHF.